The source of this T cell receptor (beta chain) is a study of CD8 T cells in Susac syndrome. Reverse transcription of about 0.5 to 1 ug RNA used random hexamers. Coverage of TCR beta CDR3 amplification by immunoSEQ multiplex PCR extended to 54 Vbeta and 13 Jbeta. TCRdb itself ran the immunoSEQ multiplex PCR reads through MiXCR, one entry per CDR3 protein. The sample lists about 180,000 distinct CDR3 sequences; approximately 95% were seen once. Trimming took off 0 bases at V and 4 bases at J, with 13 bases between the two ends. The CDR3 length is 14 residues. Germline CDR1 reads GTSNPN; CDR2 reads SVGIG (reference sequence).

This TCR came from a human donor with multiple sclerosis. Sequencing was carried out using CD8+ T cells from PBMCs. The gene calls are TRBV30 and TRBJ2-7; D might be TRBD2 (5 bases). This CDR3 reads CAWSVRGSRYEQYF. Here the CDR3 DNA reads TGTGCCTGGAGTGTTCGAGGGAGTAGGTACGAGCAGTACTTC. Full variable domain (remainder filled in from reference TRBV30 and TRBJ2-7): SQTIHQWPATLVQPVGSPLSLECTVEGTSNPNLYWYRQAAGRGLQLLFYSVGIGQISSEVPQNLSASRPQDRQFILSSKKLLLSDSGFYLCAWSVRGSRYEQYFGPGTRLTVT.